One sample yielded the 13 T cell receptor beta chains listed below, sequenced in a study of OX40 agonist ivuxolimab in advanced cancers. Profiling relied on immunoSEQ multiplex PCR, and the TCRdb table lists in-frame clones only, not all of them. The profile shows 90,000 to 150,000 clones, more than 80% of them singletons. The sample consisted of CD4+ or CD8+ T cells sorted from blood, taken in a trial of the OX40 agonist ivuxolimab. The origin of the receptors is an adult with an advanced solid tumor such as melanoma, head and neck, liver or kidney cancer.

The chain combines TRBV6-1 with TRBJ1-4, with D perhaps TRBD1 (6 bases). The CDR3 length is 17 residues. The germline CDR1 and CDR2 sequences are MNHNS and SASEGT. V gave up 2 bases and J gave up 7 bases, with 20 bases separating them. DNA for the CDR3: TGTGCCAGCAGTGAAAAAGAGTGGGGACAAGGGGGTGAAAAACTGTTTTTT. Protein sequence: CASSEKEWGQGGEKLFF.

The gene calls are TRBV7-2 and TRBJ2-7; no definite D call. CDR1 is SGHTA and CDR2 is FQGNSA in the germline V gene. The length of the CDR3 is 15 residues. V was clipped by 3 bases and J by 4 bases, with 16 bases between them. DNA of the CDR3: TGTGCCAGCAGCTTCCCTCTCAGAAATGGGTACGAGCAGTACTTC. It encodes CASSFPLRNGYEQYF.

This clone appeared once. This chain connects TRBV9 to TRBJ2-1, with unresolved D. Trimming took off 1 base at V and 2 bases at J, with 7 bases between the two ends. This CDR3 has 14 residues. Germline V CDR1 and CDR2: SGDLS, YYNGEE. This chain's CDR3 is CASSVTATYNEQFF. In DNA form, the CDR3 reads TGTGCCAGCAGCGTAACAGCGACCTACAATGAGCAGTTCTTC.

This clone was counted a few times. This chain links TRBV18 with TRBJ1-1, with 7 bases matching TRBD1. V was clipped by 5 bases and J by 4 bases; unmatched bases: 4. Germline CDR1 KGHSH, CDR2 LQKENI. The CDR3 extends over 13 amino acids. The CDR3 DNA follows: TGTGCCAGCTCATCTGCAGGGGGCACTGAAGCTTTCTTT. It is translated as CASSSAGGTEAFF. Full variable domain (missing parts from reference TRBV18 and TRBJ1-1): NAGVMQNPRHLVRRRGQEARLRCSPMKGHSHVYWYRQLPEEGLKFMVYLQKENIIDESGMPKERFSAEFPKEGPSILRIQQVVRGDSAAYFCASSSAGGTEAFFGQGTRLTVV.

V gene TRBV7-9 combines with J gene TRBJ2-3; D ambiguous. This CDR3 has 12 amino acids. Between the trimmed V and J ends, which lost 2 bases and 2 bases, there was a span of 2 bases. CDR1 SEHNR and CDR2 FQNEAQ come from the germline V gene (reference sequence). Written as DNA, the CDR3 is TGTGCCAGCAGCTTACCCACAGATACGCAGTATTTT. Protein: CASSLPTDTQYF.

V is TRBV7-3 and J is TRBJ2-3, with a weak D call TRBD2 (5 bases). Trimming took off 1 base at V and 2 bases at J, with 13 bases between the two ends. The germline gives CDR1 SGHTA, CDR2 FQGTGA. There are 16 residues in the CDR3. The CDR3 is CASSLMGELYTDTQYF. CDR3 sequence (DNA): TGTGCCAGCAGCTTAATGGGAGAACTCTACACAGATACGCAGTATTTT.

A single count supports this clone. V and J are TRBV7-2 and TRBJ2-5, with 7 bases that match TRBD2. Germline loops: CDR1 SGHTA, CDR2 FQGNSA. J lost 2 bases, V lost 4 bases, and 10 bases had no gene match. The CDR3 totals 16 residues. The CDR3 spells CASSSNLGGYQETQYF. The CDR3 DNA reads as TGTGCCAGCAGCTCCAACTTGGGGGGGTATCAAGAGACCCAGTACTTC.

The V gene is TRBV6-1, the J gene TRBJ2-7; D perhaps matches TRBD1 (6 bases). The CDR3 consists of 13 residues. CDR1 is MNHNS, CDR2 SASEGT, per germline. The V end lost 5 bases, the J end lost 3 bases, and 11 bases lay between the germline ends. The CDR3 here is CASSFGQHYEQYF. The CDR3, as DNA: TGTGCCAGCAGTTTCGGACAGCACTACGAGCAGTACTTC.

The V and J genes are TRBV10-3 and TRBJ2-7; perhaps TRBD2 as D (5 bases). The CDR3 consists of 14 residues. Germline V gene lookup returns CDR1 ENHRY and CDR2 SYGVKD. Trimming removed 3 bases at V and 2 bases at J, with 11 bases between. This CDR3 is CAISEGSGPYEQYF. DNA of the CDR3: TGTGCCATCAGTGAAGGCAGCGGCCCCTACGAGCAGTACTTC.

This chain connects TRBV7-2 to TRBJ2-2; D is uncertain. CDR1 is SGHTA, CDR2 FQGNSA, per germline. V was pared by 3 bases and J by 0 bases, with 14 bases between. The CDR3 consists of 17 residues. The CDR3, as DNA: TGTGCCAGCAGCTTCTTCCGAGGCACAACGAACACCGGGGAGCTGTTTTTT. The encoded protein is CASSFFRGTTNTGELFF.

The CDR3 region has the DNA TGTGCCAGCGGGATAATAAATTCACCCCTCCACTTT. Translated: CASGIINSPLHF. J is TRBJ1-6 and V is TRBV28; no firm D call. V gave up 8 bases and J gave up 7 bases, with 9 bases separating them. The CDR3 runs to 12 residues. Germline values: CDR1 MDHEN, CDR2 SYDVKM. Full variable domain (rest looked up from reference TRBV28 and TRBJ1-6): DVKVTQSSRYLVKRTGEKVFLECVQDMDHENMFWYRQDPGLGLRLIYFSYDVKMKEKGDIPEGYSVSREKKERFSLILESASTNQTSMYLCASGIINSPLHFGNGTRLTVT.

This clone was seen once. This chain uses TRBV6-1 with TRBJ2-7, with 7 bases lining up with TRBD1. V was pared by 1 base and J by 6 bases, with 0 bases of the junction left unmatched. CDR1 is MNHNS, CDR2 SASEGT, per germline. The CDR3 length is 12 residues. This CDR3 reads CASSEGQGEQYF. The CDR3, as DNA: TGTGCCAGCAGTGAAGGACAGGGCGAGCAGTACTTC.

The rearrangement uses TRBV7-9 and TRBJ1-4; 8 bases match TRBD1. This CDR3 has 13 amino acids. The ends lost 8 bases at V and 7 bases at J; junction bases unmatched: 6. Germline V gene sequence: CDR1 SEHNR, CDR2 FQNEAQ (reference sequence). As DNA, the CDR3 is TGTGCCAGCGGGCAGGGGGCTTTTGAAAAACTGTTTTTT. Its protein is CASGQGAFEKLFF.